This entry lists 9 T cell receptor beta chains sequenced from one sample in a study of T cell changes during pregnancy in multiple sclerosis. TCRdb's copy holds only in-frame clones and misses some; the assay was immunoSEQ multiplex PCR. The repertoire holds 70,000 to 95,000 clones, with 90% to 95% as singletons. The sequencing used peripheral blood, collected in the first trimester of pregnancy. The receptors were sampled from a female donor with multiple sclerosis, enrolled in a pregnancy study.

The chain joins TRBV6-5 to TRBJ1-6; D uncertain. Germline CDR1 MNHEY, CDR2 SVGAGI. There are 14 residues in the CDR3. V lost 5 bases to trimming and J lost 9 bases, with 14 bases between them. CDR3 sequence reads: CASSPGLRGSPLHF. Here the CDR3 DNA reads TGTGCCAGCAGTCCTGGACTTCGCGGTTCACCCCTCCACTTT.

The V call is TRBV27, the J call TRBJ2-3; D uncertain. Germline V gene data show CDR1 as MNHEY and CDR2 as SMNVEV (reference sequence). The CDR3 has 9 amino acids. V lost 8 bases, J lost 10 bases, and 7 bases lay in between. DNA of the CDR3: TGTGCCAGCGGCCCCTCGCAGTATTTT. Protein product: CASGPSQYF.

J is TRBJ1-5 and V is TRBV4-1, with D unresolved. V lost 0 bases to trimming and J lost 3 bases, with 9 bases between them. The CDR3 runs 15 residues. In germline, CDR1 is MGHRA, CDR2 YSYEKL. The CDR3 DNA sequence: TGCGCCAGCAGCCAAGAAGGAGCGACCAATCAGCCCCAGCATTTT. It is translated as CASSQEGATNQPQHF.

CDR3 in amino acids: CASSPAGVDTQYF. The CDR3 DNA reads as TGTGCCAGCTCACCGGCCGGAGTGGATACGCAGTATTTT. The chain links TRBV18 to TRBJ2-3; unclear D gene. The CDR3 covers 13 residues. CDR1 and CDR2 from the germline V gene are KGHSH and LQKENI. V lost 3 bases, J lost 6 bases, and 10 bases lay in between.

V gene TRBV7-3 combines with J gene TRBJ2-1; maybe TRBD1 (6 bases). The CDR3 loop spans 15 amino acids. Looked up from germline, CDR1 is SGHTA and CDR2 is FQGTGA. The V end lost 0 bases, the J end lost 10 bases, and 16 bases lay between the germline ends. The CDR3 sequence: CASSLTGGPGSEQFF. CDR3 coding DNA: TGTGCCAGCAGCTTAACTGGGGGCCCAGGCTCAGAGCAGTTCTTC.

On this clone: Other DNA sequences in the same sample also yield this CDR3. The chain joins TRBV6-4 to TRBJ2-5, with TRBD2 matching over 11 bases. The CDR3 sequence is 15 residues long. CDR1 and CDR2 from the germline V gene are MRHNA and SNTAGT. V was clipped by 3 bases and J by 3 bases; unmatched bases: 3. The CDR3 is CASSELAGGKETQYF. In DNA, the CDR3 is TGTGCCAGCAGTGAGCTAGCGGGGGGTAAAGAGACCCAGTACTTC.

This chain uses TRBV9 with TRBJ1-1, with unresolved D. The CDR3 extends over 14 amino acids. V was clipped by 4 bases and J by 1 base, with 11 bases between them. From germline, CDR1 is SGDLS and CDR2 YYNGEE. The DNA of the CDR3 is TGTGCCAGCAGCCCCCCCACGAGGAACACTGAAGCTTTCTTT. Translation gives CASSPPTRNTEAFF.

The J gene is TRBJ2-7, the V gene TRBV5-4, with D maybe TRBD2 (7 bases). Germline loops: CDR1 SGHNT, CDR2 YYREEE (reference sequence). The CDR3 is made up of 15 amino acids. Trimming removed 4 bases from V and 0 bases from J, with 14 bases in between. Here the CDR3 reads CASSGGGASSYEQYF. The CDR3, as DNA: TGTGCCAGCAGCGGTGGGGGGGCCAGCTCCTACGAGCAGTACTTC.

The CDR3 region has the DNA TGCGCCAGCCGCTATTCGGCGGGAAACACTGAAGCTTTCTTT. This gives the protein CASRYSAGNTEAFF. The J gene is TRBJ1-1, the V gene TRBV5-1; D unresolved. Trimming left V 7 bases short and J 2 bases short, with 15 bases between. In germline, CDR1 is SGHRS, CDR2 YFSETQ. CDR3 size: 14 residues.